Detailed here is one T cell receptor beta chain. Its specificity is unknown. This sample was included in a study of T cell repertoires in cytomegalovirus infection. As for the study in general: Public TCR beta signatures marked donors with CMV infection and the matching HLA. Whole-study findings and limits: HLA-C-restricted CMV-specific TCR beta clonotypes were dominant in the ex vivo response. Cumulative frequency (of public TCR beta family members) identified carriers of CMV plus the relevant HLA.

TCRdb re-called the reads through MiXCR, storing one row per CDR3 protein. The sample records 750,000 to 900,000 distinct CDR3 sequences, roughly 28% being singletons. The CDR3 totals 13 residues. V was clipped by 8 bases and J by 2 bases, with 10 bases between them. Germline CDR1 MNHNS, CDR2 SASEGT. The J gene is TRBJ2-1, the V gene TRBV6-1, with a weak D call TRBD1 (6 bases). The TCR was taken from a human donor in good health (CMV status not recorded). Some clones in this sample may be carry-over from other donors' samples. Sequenced here: cultured CD8+ T cells from PBMCs, sampled from culture after CMV antigen stimulation. CDR3 amino acids: CASRDIPYNEQFF. Here the CDR3 DNA reads TGTGCCAGCCGGGACATACCCTACAATGAGCAGTTCTTC.